These 10 T cell receptor beta chains originate from one sample sequenced in a study of blood T cell repertoires in COVID-19. This table comes from immunoSEQ multiplex PCR, and its TCRdb copy is limited to in-frame clones, with some not included. Of about 240,000 clones listed, 83% are singletons. Sequences were obtained from PBMCs or T cells enriched from blood (not recorded which). These receptors were obtained from a woman aged 40-49 years who had been exposed to COVID-19.

The gene calls are TRBV9 and TRBJ2-2; 7 bases are shared with TRBD1. Trimming took 5 bases from V and 2 from J; bases not matched to a gene: 6. Per the germline V gene, CDR1 is SGDLS and CDR2 is YYNGEE. The CDR3 is 15 residues long. The CDR3 loop reads CASREGTANTGELFF. For the CDR3, the DNA is TGTGCCAGCAGAGAAGGGACAGCTAACACCGGGGAGCTGTTTTTT.

The V and J genes are TRBV19 and TRBJ2-7, with 8 bases identical to TRBD2. Germline CDR1 and CDR2: LNHDA and SQIVND (reference sequence). This CDR3 is built from 15 residues. Unmatched junction bases numbered 3, after V lost 1 base and J lost 1 base. CDR3 loop: CASSIVAGGSYEQYF. The CDR3 coding sequence is TGTGCCAGTAGTATAGTGGCGGGGGGTTCCTACGAGCAGTACTTC.

The chain joins TRBV12-3 or TRBV12-4 to TRBJ1-2; D is possibly TRBD1 (6 bases). The CDR3 is 13 residues long. Trimming took 6 bases from V and 3 from J, leaving 11 bases between them. This chain's CDR3 is CASRKPGDYGYTF. CDR3 sequence (DNA): TGTGCCAGCAGGAAGCCAGGGGACTATGGCTACACCTTC.

This clone was seen a single time. The chain has TRBV9 and TRBJ2-1; weak D call: TRBD2 (5 bases). Germline-derived CDR1 and CDR2 are SGDLS and YYNGEE. The CDR3 totals 13 residues. Trimming removed 7 bases at V and 6 bases at J, with 14 bases between. The CDR3 DNA sequence: TGTGCCAGCGGGGAGCTAGCCGGCAATGAGCAGTTCTTC. This encodes CASGELAGNEQFF.

This clone was counted once. This chain joins TRBV7-8 and TRBJ1-1; D is possibly TRBD1 (5 bases). This CDR3 is built from 15 residues. Trimming removed 5 bases at V and 0 bases at J, with 13 bases between. In germline, CDR1 is SGHVS, CDR2 FQNEAQ. The CDR3 sequence is CASSPQTAMNTEAFF. The CDR3 nucleotides are TGTGCCAGCAGCCCCCAGACAGCTATGAACACTGAAGCTTTCTTT. Drawing the rest from reference TRBV7-8 and TRBJ1-1, the complete variable domain is GAGVSQSPRYKVAKRGQDVALRCDPISGHVSLFWYQQALGQGPEFLTYFQNEAQLDKSGLPSDRFFAERPEGSVSTLKIQRTQQEDSAVYLCASSPQTAMNTEAFFGQGTRLTVV.

The J gene is TRBJ2-1, the V gene TRBV19; a possible D gene is TRBD2 (5 bases). The germline CDR1 and CDR2 sequences are LNHDA and SQIVND (reference sequence). Trimming cost V 4 bases and J 12 bases, with 16 bases left between them. This CDR3 region has 13 residues. This CDR3 reads CASSSFSGYAQFF. The CDR3 DNA follows: TGTGCCAGTAGTAGCTTCTCGGGGTACGCGCAGTTCTTC.

The chain uses TRBV19 and TRBJ1-4, with no clear D. Germline CDR1 LNHDA, CDR2 SQIVND (reference sequence). Between the trimmed V and J ends, which lost 8 bases and 5 bases, there was a span of 9 bases. This CDR3 spans 12 amino acids. CDR3 in amino acids: CASRNPNEKLFF. Written as DNA, the CDR3 is TGTGCCAGTCGTAATCCAAATGAAAAACTGTTTTTT.

This chain connects TRBV5-1 to TRBJ1-1; D unclear. Germline lookup yields CDR1 SGHRS and CDR2 YFSETQ. This CDR3 region has 14 residues. V dropped 4 bases and J dropped 4 bases, with 14 bases sitting between them. The CDR3 loop is CASSNFQVPTEAFF. DNA of the CDR3: TGCGCCAGCAGCAACTTCCAGGTCCCCACTGAAGCTTTCTTT. Full variable domain (remainder filled in from reference TRBV5-1 and TRBJ1-1): KAGVTQTPRYLIKTRGQQVTLSCSPISGHRSVSWYQQTPGQGLQFLFEYFSETQRNKGNFPGRFSGRQFSNSRSEMNVSTLELGDSALYLCASSNFQVPTEAFFGQGTRLTVV.

The genes are TRBV7-9 and TRBJ2-5; D not resolved. There are 11 residues in the CDR3. Germline V gives CDR1 SEHNR, CDR2 FQNEAQ (reference sequence). The V and J ends lost 5 bases and 5 bases respectively, with 6 bases between them. DNA for the CDR3: TGTGCCAGCAGCGCGCGGGAGACCCAGTACTTC. It specifies CASSARETQYF.

This clone was seen once. Additional DNA sequences in this sample encode the identical CDR3. The chain recombines TRBV5-1 with TRBJ1-3; D is perhaps TRBD1 (5 bases). This CDR3 contains 16 residues. The V gene's germline CDR1 is SGHRS and CDR2 YFSETQ. V lost 0 bases to trimming and J lost 2 bases, with 12 bases between them. Here the CDR3 reads CASSLESRVAGNTIYF. The CDR3 nucleotides are TGCGCCAGCAGCTTGGAAAGCAGGGTGGCTGGAAACACCATATATTTT. Full variable domain (missing parts from reference TRBV5-1 and TRBJ1-3): KAGVTQTPRYLIKTRGQQVTLSCSPISGHRSVSWYQQTPGQGLQFLFEYFSETQRNKGNFPGRFSGRQFSNSRSEMNVSTLELGDSALYLCASSLESRVAGNTIYFGEGSWLTVV.